The T cell receptor beta chain described here comes from a study of OX40 agonist ivuxolimab in advanced cancers. Study overall: Partial responses were recorded for three patients, including one with hepatocellular carcinoma and two with cutaneous melanoma.

Germline V lookup: CDR1 SGHNT, CDR2 YENEEA. This CDR3 has 13 residues. Trimming cost V 1 base and J 3 bases, with 6 bases left between them. Using immunoSEQ multiplex PCR, the repertoire was profiled, and TCRdb retains in-frame clones only, with some absent. This table holds more than 80,000 clones, around 92% found once. This sequence originates from an adult with an advanced solid tumor such as melanoma, head and neck, liver or kidney cancer. This chain connects TRBV11-3 to TRBJ1-2; D perhaps matches TRBD1 (6 bases). The material was CD4+ or CD8+ T cells sorted from blood, obtained in a trial of the OX40 agonist ivuxolimab. The CDR3 is CASSLGTDYGYTF. CDR3 coding DNA: TGTGCCAGCAGCTTAGGGACAGACTATGGCTACACCTTC.